This T cell receptor beta chain was captured in a study of cytomegalovirus exposure and HLA in healthy donors (dated by TCRdb to between 2016 and 2019). At the level of the whole study: In an earlier analysis of 587 of the donors, 250 to 350 Gb of sequence data and 90 million to 130 million unique TCR beta sequences from 150 million to 200 million T cells were reported. Besides the first cohort of under 700 subjects, a separate validation cohort made up of 120 different subjects was used. Both class I and class II loci were covered by HLA typing, at four-digit resolution. To study patterns of TCR occurrence, a later analysis re-analyzed previously published TCR beta repertoires from several hundred donors and added high-resolution HLA genotyping. The number of typed donors differed by locus: about 620-640 for A, B, C, DRB1 and DQB1; some 500 for DQA1; approximately 600 for DPA1; and approximately 450 for DPB1. The genetic ancestry cluster associated with self-reported Caucasian donors included about four fifths of the roughly 400 genotyped donors. Approximately 300 gigabases of sequencing data and roughly 80 million unique TCR sequences made up an early release that covered under 750 HLA-typed donors. Four to six DR-DQ haplotypes were handled as single units for association and clustering, since linkage in the cohort was strong. All discovery cohort repertoires had been generated using a single sequencing platform. Across 300 to 500 genotyped donors of the cohort, an average of approximately 200,000 unique TCR beta nucleotide sequences per donor were sequenced, and roughly a sixth of those sequences were non-productive. Alongside the repertoire data, information on donor age, sex, ethnicity and CMV serostatus was compiled. In a later genetic analysis, genome-wide SNP genotypes for 398 of the 666 donors were used, and that subset was treated as a discovery cohort. The study aimed to test whether cataloging public T cell receptors could reveal signatures of past pathogen exposure. High-throughput TCR immunosequencing, statistical association of individual TCRs with disease status, and machine learning were combined to predict cytomegalovirus infection status. The study used immunosequencing to profile the T cell repertoires of 666 subjects and linked those repertoires to cytomegalovirus serostatus. In the later analysis, no new phenotypic data were used to find candidate immune exposures; instead, reliance was placed on TCR beta sequences and their occurrence across donors. In an earlier analysis of 500 to 650 of the donors, high-throughput TCR beta sequencing was used to judge whether each TCR beta V gene segment behaved as functional or pseudogenic.

Looking up the germline V gene yields CDR1 MDHEN and CDR2 SYDVKM. Including cysteine and phenylalanine, the CDR3 has 13 amino acids. Only the CDR3 part of the read is kept: 39 bases, read in frame from the first base. A distance of 9 bases separates the germline ends of V and J, which lose 6 bases and 0 bases respectively. Library construction relied on the immunoSEQ multiplex PCR assay. For the multiplex PCR, a mixture combining 60 forward primers for TCR Vbeta segments and 13 reverse primers for TCR Jbeta segments was used. The CDR3 region of rearranged TCR beta genes was amplified from genomic DNA by a multiplex PCR assay. On the Illumina HiSeq System, the amplified TCR beta libraries were sequenced as 87-base-pair reads. In the authors' own workflow: In a later analysis, approximately 74 million unique TCR beta chains were counted across the 650 to 750 repertoires, and roughly 11 million of these chains were shared by at least two donors. Raw reads were error-corrected and collapsed into unique sequences by a nearest-neighbor algorithm in which closely related sequences were merged to remove PCR and sequencing errors. Alignment of CDR3 sequences to IMGT reference sequences was used to assign V, D and J gene segments. For a sequence to be retained, a match of at least six nucleotides to both a V gene segment and a J gene segment was required. A rearrangement counted as productive if the CDR3 had no stop codons and remained in frame with V and J, and every other rearrangement counted as non-productive. CDR3 was defined by IMGT convention, running from the second conserved V-encoded cysteine to the conserved J-encoded phenylalanine. Sequences without an unambiguous match to a single V gene segment were excluded from the earlier analysis of about 600 of the donors. In an earlier analysis of approximately 590 of the donors, a V segment was called functional when productive rearrangements were above 56.7%, and segregating when the standard deviation between donors exceeded 5%. A statistical classification framework was developed to diagnose cytomegalovirus status using the catalog of TCR beta chain sequences. V and J gene assignment, in a later analysis, came from comparing TCR nucleotide sequences with IMGT/GENE-DB human TR gene sequences. A later analysis assigned CDR3 sequences and most-parsimonious VDJ recombination scenarios with the TCRdist pipeline. In a later analysis, each TCR beta chain was defined by its CDR3 amino acid sequence together with its V-gene family, and reads lacking a unique V-gene family were excluded. In a later analysis, 450 to 600 highly shared, low-generation-probability nucleotide sequences were removed to address suspected cross-contamination and a sequencing artifact. In a later analysis, a clonal expansion index was calculated for each public chain from normalized within-repertoire ranks of inferred template counts. A later analysis computed generation probabilities with a VDJ recombination model fitted to out-of-frame rearrangements, and checked the results against IGoR. In a later analysis, TCR-TCR, TCR-HLA and TCR-CMV co-occurrence was scored with hypergeometric tests, and a repertoire-size bias correction was applied to TCR pairs. To estimate false discovery rates, a later analysis permuted the HLA or CMV assignments 20 times. In a later analysis, co-occurring TCRs were grouped using DBSCAN, and TCRdist sequence similarity was added for clustering within HLA-allele-positive subsets. Repertoires with fewer than 30,000 or more than 120,000 public chains, plus five repertoires with anomalous nucleotide sharing, were excluded from co-occurrence clustering. TCRdb re-hosts the immuneACCESS table, in-frame sequences only. Its copies lack some clones; in the studies checked, an unresolved V gene accounts for under half of them, and the cause for the rest is not known. The D gene and trimming were derived from the DNA, and the V and J assignments and clone size from that table. The sample table lists some 160,000 clones, approximately 68% of them with a count of one. About 4.1% of the sample lies in the top ten.

On this clone: Its antigen remains undetermined. No much larger clone is present one base from it, and per-base qualities are unavailable.

The cohort consisted of more than 650 healthy bone marrow donors. All cohort members were sampled while nominally healthy, although unrecorded immune exposures were likely present. The donor was CMV seronegative and belonged to the group of 380 or so seronegative cohort members. A peripheral blood sample was collected from each donor, and TCR beta sequencing was performed on peripheral blood mononuclear cells. The Qiagen DNeasy Blood Extraction Kit was used to extract genomic DNA from the blood cell samples. The paper's findings and limits, for the study overall: Roughly uniform sequencing depth across donors was assumed in presence/absence analyses, although this assumption may not hold. According to a later genetic analysis, donors in an Asian-associated ancestry cluster had fewer N-insertions in productive TCRs than the approximately 670-donor mean. According to the authors, the approach could potentially be generalized to other disease states and immunological phenotypes. According to a later analysis, TCR association rates differed among HLA loci, with DRB1 alleles showing the most associated TCRs and HLA-C alleles showing the fewest. A further reported finding was that TCR beta sequences accurately predicted the HLA-A and HLA-B alleles for most subjects in the first cohort. In an earlier analysis of some 640 of the donors, most TCR beta V segments were observed in productive rearrangements about 87% or about 30% of the time, broadly matching IMGT annotations. The earlier analysis of some 540 of the donors excluded around 17 rarely observed V segments, including chromosome 9 orphons, because counts were too low. At a false discovery rate of 0.05, a later analysis linked 16,951 TCR beta sequences to specific HLA alleles. HLA typing was unavailable for some donors at each locus, so association tests used only the typed subset. In a later analysis, most CMV-associated TCR beta chains were found to appear HLA-restricted, with HLA associations seemingly driven largely by CMV exposure. In vitro tests confirmed that three of the cytomegalovirus-associated TCR beta chains recognize cytomegalovirus antigens. Immune exposure information for the cohort was limited to CMV serostatus. Most TCR sequences were seen in very few donors, while some public TCRs were found in many individuals. Some IMGT-functional V segments, including TRBV6-2 and TRBV6-3, could not be told apart with the 87-base-pair reads, so those segments were excluded. Correlated functional status among segregating V segments might be attributable to linkage disequilibrium, but an unknown experimental factor could not be ruled out. A later analysis reported that several top co-occurrence clusters appeared linked to parvovirus B19, influenza, CMV and Epstein-Barr virus. The classifier was reported to diagnose cytomegalovirus status with high specificity and sensitivity in both the original and validation cohorts. A cluster of highly shared sequence variants was judged likely to be a technical artifact of the sequencing pipeline. Assigning TCR associations to individual alleles was difficult when HLA alleles, especially DR and DQ, strongly co-occurred. In a later genetic analysis, a missense DCLRE1C variant was associated with V-gene and J-gene trimming of TCR beta chains, and the association was replicated in an independent cohort. The cohort was sequenced for TCR beta chains only, and without alpha or paired-chain data the features that could be detected were limited. The study listed approximately 150 TCR beta chains as associated with cytomegalovirus. In a later analysis, HLA-associated TCR beta chains were found to be more clonally expanded and to have lower generation probabilities than equally common non-associated chains.

Here the chain combines TRBV28 and TRBJ2-7, with TRBD2 perhaps the D gene, on 6 matching bases. The TCR comes from a man between 60 and 70 years old in good health and CMV-seronegative. Material for sequencing was PBMCs. The bases are TGTGCCAGCAGACAGACTAGCTCCTACGAGCAGTACTTC. Its amino acids are CASRQTSSYEQYF.